Shown below are 27 T cell receptor beta chains from a single sample sequenced in a study of cytomegalovirus exposure and HLA in healthy donors. The PCR contained 60 Vbeta and 13 Jbeta primers. Measured with immunoSEQ multiplex PCR; TCRdb has only the in-frame clones, and not every one. The record lists 40,000 to 50,000 clones, of which the ten most abundant hold 2% to 2.5%. Sample: PBMCs. The source is a middle-aged woman in good health and CMV-seronegative.

The V gene is TRBV5-1, the J gene TRBJ2-3; 8 nucleotides agree with TRBD2. In germline, CDR1 is SGHRS, CDR2 YFSETQ. The junction had 2 bases not matched to a gene; V was cut back by 2 bases and J by 0 bases. CDR3 size: 15 residues. The CDR3 sequence is CASSFPGGSTDTQYF. The CDR3 nucleotides are TGCGCCAGCAGCTTCCCGGGGGGGAGCACAGATACGCAGTATTTT. Combining the CDR3 with reference TRBV5-1 and TRBJ2-3 gives the whole variable domain KAGVTQTPRYLIKTRGQQVTLSCSPISGHRSVSWYQQTPGQGLQFLFEYFSETQRNKGNFPGRFSGRQFSNSRSEMNVSTLELGDSALYLCASSFPGGSTDTQYFGPGTRLTVL.

The gene calls are TRBV19 and TRBJ1-2; 7 bases fit TRBD1. The CDR3 spans 14 residues. The V gene's germline CDR1 is LNHDA and CDR2 SQIVND (reference sequence). V lost 5 bases, J lost 8 bases, and 11 bases stayed unmatched. The CDR3 loop is CASSGVTGAGGYTF. CDR3 in DNA: TGTGCCAGTAGTGGGGTCACAGGGGCAGGCGGCTACACCTTC.

The chain couples TRBV5-1 to TRBJ2-1; unclear D gene. Germline values: CDR1 SGHRS, CDR2 YFSETQ. This CDR3 has 13 residues. Deletions cut 0 bases from V and 7 bases from J, with 8 bases between. CDR3 region: CASSLAHSNEQFF. CDR3 bases: TGCGCCAGCAGCTTGGCCCACTCGAATGAGCAGTTCTTC.

The V gene is TRBV19, the J gene TRBJ2-7, with 10 bases that match TRBD2. The germline gives CDR1 LNHDA, CDR2 SQIVND (reference sequence). With 6 bases clipped from V and 5 bases from J, the junction kept 7 bases outside the gene matches. The CDR3 runs 14 residues. CDR3 loop: CASSPGLANNEQYF. CDR3 in DNA: TGTGCCAGTAGCCCGGGACTAGCGAACAACGAGCAGTACTTC.

The chain couples TRBV7-9 to TRBJ2-3, with 8 bases lining up with TRBD2. The CDR3 has 19 residues. The V and J ends lost 2 bases and 4 bases, in that order; junction bases with no gene match: 17. Germline lookup yields CDR1 SEHNR and CDR2 FQNEAQ (reference sequence). The CDR3 coding sequence is TGTGCCAGCAGCTTATTGGGGCGGGCTGCGCGGGAGGACGCAGATACGCAGTATTTT. Translated: CASSLLGRAAREDADTQYF.

Here the CDR3 reads CASSLPSGDTDTQYF. The DNA for the CDR3 is TGCGCCAGCAGCTTGCCTAGCGGGGACACAGATACGCAGTATTTT. V gene TRBV5-1 combines with J gene TRBJ2-3; 9 bases map to TRBD2. CDR3 size: 15 residues. The V gene's germline CDR1 is SGHRS and CDR2 YFSETQ. J gave up 2 bases and V 1 base, and 2 bases lay outside the gene matches.

This rearrangement joins TRBV5-1 to TRBJ2-3; no clear D gene. The CDR3 is 13 amino acids. V was shortened by 4 bases and J by 1 base, with 7 bases between the two germline ends. The germline CDR1 and CDR2 sequences are SGHRS and YFSETQ. As DNA, the CDR3 is TGCGCCAGCAGCGTCCTCGGCACAGATACGCAGTATTTT. This encodes CASSVLGTDTQYF.

V gene TRBV4-1 combines with J gene TRBJ2-3; D is unclear. CDR3 size: 13 residues. V dropped 1 base and J dropped 6 bases, with 8 bases sitting between them. Per germline, CDR1 MGHRA and CDR2 YSYEKL. CDR3 nucleotides: TGCGCCAGCAGCCAAGTGGCCTCCGATACGCAGTATTTT. Encoded protein: CASSQVASDTQYF.

This chain joins TRBV7-6 and TRBJ1-1; perhaps TRBD1 as D (5 bases). Germline V gene data show CDR1 as SGHVS and CDR2 as FNYEAQ. The CDR3 length is 15 residues. Trimming removed 0 bases from V and 3 bases from J, with 11 bases in between. CDR3 amino acids: CASSLAAGGDTEAFF. The CDR3 nucleotides read TGTGCCAGCAGCTTAGCGGCCGGGGGGGACACTGAAGCTTTCTTT.

The J gene is TRBJ1-5, the V gene TRBV30, with 11 bases matching TRBD1. With V trimmed by 1 base and J by 9 bases, 2 bases remained unmatched. The germline CDR1 and CDR2 sequences are GTSNPN and SVGIG (reference sequence). CDR3 length equals 13 residues. CDR3 in amino acids: CAWSGTGGMPQHF. The CDR3 nucleotides read TGTGCCTGGAGTGGGACAGGGGGCATGCCCCAGCATTTT.

V is TRBV25-1 and J is TRBJ1-2, with D perhaps TRBD1 (6 bases). CDR3 length equals 13 residues. V gave up 5 bases and J gave up 3 bases, with 10 bases separating them. CDR1 MGHDK and CDR2 SYGVNS come from the germline V gene. The CDR3 protein is CASSKGGDYGYTF. As DNA, the CDR3 is TGTGCCAGCAGTAAGGGGGGGGACTATGGCTACACCTTC.

The rearrangement links TRBV6-1 to TRBJ2-1; D might be TRBD2 (5 bases). V lost 4 bases and J lost 0, with 13 bases in between. The CDR3 covers 16 residues. From germline, CDR1 is MNHNS and CDR2 SASEGT. The CDR3 sequence: CASSVYITSSYNEQFF. The CDR3 bases are TGTGCCAGCAGTGTATACATTACTAGCTCCTACAATGAGCAGTTCTTC.

The chain uses TRBV7-6 and TRBJ2-5, with TRBD2 as a possible D gene (6 bases). V lost 5 bases, J lost 3 bases, and 13 bases lay in between. CDR3 length: 14 residues. The germline CDR1 and CDR2 sequences are SGHVS and FNYEAQ. As DNA, the CDR3 is TGTGCCAGCAGCCCCGCCGGCGGGAAAGAGACCCAGTACTTC. Encoded protein: CASSPAGGKETQYF.

The chain employs TRBV7-9 and TRBJ1-1, with D possibly TRBD1 on 6 matching bases. The germline V gene encodes CDR1 SEHNR and CDR2 FQNEAQ (reference sequence). The CDR3 loop spans 14 amino acids. Between the trimmed V and J ends, which lost 2 bases and 6 bases, there was a span of 13 bases. CDR3 bases: TGTGCCAGCAGCTTAACACAGGGAGAATCTGAAGCTTTCTTT. It specifies CASSLTQGESEAFF.

The genes are TRBV7-2 and TRBJ2-1, with 9 bases matching TRBD2. The CDR3 is 16 amino acids. Germline trimming cut 6 bases from V and 9 bases from J; bases unmatched to any gene: 15. The germline gives CDR1 SGHTA, CDR2 FQGNSA. As DNA, the CDR3 is TGTGCCAGCAGTCCCACCGGGACTAGCTATGACACTGAGCAGTTCTTC. Translating it yields CASSPTGTSYDTEQFF.

The chain carries TRBV28 and TRBJ2-7, with D possibly matching TRBD1 (5 bases). CDR3 length: 14 amino acids. V was cut by 7 bases and J by 2 bases, with 15 bases left in between. The germline V gene has CDR1 MDHEN and CDR2 SYDVKM. The CDR3 nucleotides are TGTGCCAGCACTGGGGCAGGGCCCGCCTACGAGCAGTACTTC. The encoded protein is CASTGAGPAYEQYF.

The V call is TRBV4-3, the J call TRBJ1-2, with D uncertain. Germline-derived CDR1 and CDR2 are LGHNA and YSLEER. V dropped 4 bases and J dropped 7 bases, with 16 bases sitting between them. The CDR3 is made up of 14 amino acids. CDR3 in amino acids: CASSRGDGESGYTF. For the CDR3, the DNA is TGCGCCAGCAGCCGTGGAGACGGGGAATCTGGCTACACCTTC.

The chain employs TRBV7-9 and TRBJ2-2; 9 bases line up with TRBD2. The V segment lost 6 bases and the J segment 3 bases; nucleotides outside the gene matches: 11. CDR3 length equals 17 residues. Germline V gives CDR1 SEHNR, CDR2 FQNEAQ (reference sequence). The CDR3 loop is CASRAAGGRGDTGELFF. DNA for the CDR3: TGTGCCAGCAGAGCGGCGGGGGGGCGCGGAGACACCGGGGAGCTGTTTTTT.

The chain has TRBV19 and TRBJ1-1, with 8 bases lining up with TRBD1. This CDR3 has 17 residues. Germline V gives CDR1 LNHDA, CDR2 SQIVND (reference sequence). Losses at the gene ends were 6 bases for V and 2 bases for J; bases not matched to a gene: 14. This CDR3 reads CASRGMRTGHGNTEAFF. CDR3 DNA sequence: TGTGCCAGTAGGGGCATGCGGACAGGGCATGGAAACACTGAAGCTTTCTTT. The full variable domain, with the rest looked up from reference TRBV19 and TRBJ1-1, is DGGITQSPKYLFRKEGQNVTLSCEQNLNHDAMYWYRQDPGQGLRLIYYSQIVNDFQKGDIAEGYSVSREKKESFPLTVTSAQKNPTAFYLCASRGMRTGHGNTEAFFGQGTRLTVV.

This chain connects TRBV19 to TRBJ1-2; 9 nucleotides line up with TRBD1. There are 14 residues in the CDR3. From germline, CDR1 is LNHDA and CDR2 SQIVND (reference sequence). V lost 8 bases and J lost 2; bases outside the gene matches: 6. The CDR3 loop is CASAGTGRNYGYTF. The CDR3 bases are TGTGCCAGTGCCGGGACAGGGAGGAACTATGGCTACACCTTC.

The V and J genes are TRBV6-6 and TRBJ2-7, with 11 bases fitting TRBD2. Germline trimming cut 6 bases from V and 3 bases from J; bases unmatched to any gene: 7. CDR1 is MNHNY, CDR2 SVGAGI, per germline (reference sequence). The CDR3 is 15 amino acids. The CDR3: CASSKRLAGIYEQYF. The CDR3 DNA reads TGTGCCAGCAGCAAAAGACTAGCGGGGATCTACGAGCAGTACTTC.

The V and J genes are TRBV25-1 and TRBJ2-7; TRBD1 agrees at 7 bases. The length of the CDR3 is 15 residues. Germline CDR1 is MGHDK and CDR2 is SYGVNS. J gave up 9 bases and V 5 bases, and 16 bases lay outside the gene matches. CDR3 DNA: TGTGCCAGCAGTCTTCCAGCCGGGACAGCTGTAGGGCAGTACTTC. It encodes CASSLPAGTAVGQYF.

The CDR3 sequence: CASSLDSSEDTQYF. DNA for the CDR3: TGTGCCAGCAGCTTGGACAGTTCAGAAGATACGCAGTATTTT. V and J are TRBV5-4 and TRBJ2-3; D uncertain. The CDR3 is 14 residues long. V gave up 0 bases and J gave up 5 bases, with 10 bases separating them. The germline CDR1 and CDR2 sequences are SGHNT and YYREEE (reference sequence).

Of note for this clone: This CDR3 is also generated by other DNA sequences in the sample. The rearrangement links TRBV12-5 to TRBJ2-7; D gene uncertain. Trimming took 1 base from V and 3 from J, leaving 13 bases between them. CDR3 length equals 15 residues. Germline CDR1 LGHNT, CDR2 FRNRAP. CDR3 nucleotides: TGTGCTAGTGGTTTGGGGGTAAGGTACAGCTACGAGCAGTACTTC. The encoded protein is CASGLGVRYSYEQYF.

V gene TRBV27 combines with J gene TRBJ1-2; TRBD1 agrees at 9 bases. The length of the CDR3 is 18 residues. J lost 4 bases, V lost 3 bases, and 15 bases had no gene match. Germline CDR1 is MNHEY and CDR2 is SMNVEV (reference sequence). CDR3 protein: CASSLKMGQGWYGYGYTF. The CDR3 DNA reads TGTGCCAGCAGTTTGAAGATGGGACAGGGATGGTATGGCTATGGCTACACCTTC.

This chain joins TRBV29-1 and TRBJ1-2; TRBD1 matches 8 bases. Looked up from germline, CDR1 is SQVTM and CDR2 is ANQGSEA. This CDR3 comprises 13 residues. V dropped 4 bases and J dropped 6; count of bases not matched to a gene: 7. CDR3 amino acids: CSVVTGGAHGYTF. Written as DNA, the CDR3 is TGCAGCGTTGTTACAGGGGGAGCTCATGGCTACACCTTC.

J is TRBJ2-1 and V is TRBV7-3, with 7 bases aligning to TRBD2. Trimming removed 1 base from V and 6 bases from J; junction bases left unmatched: 9. Per germline, CDR1 SGHTA and CDR2 FQGTGA. This CDR3 has 16 residues. The CDR3 here is CASSLRPGLGSNEQFF. The CDR3 nucleotides read TGTGCCAGCAGCTTAAGACCCGGACTAGGGAGCAATGAGCAGTTCTTC.